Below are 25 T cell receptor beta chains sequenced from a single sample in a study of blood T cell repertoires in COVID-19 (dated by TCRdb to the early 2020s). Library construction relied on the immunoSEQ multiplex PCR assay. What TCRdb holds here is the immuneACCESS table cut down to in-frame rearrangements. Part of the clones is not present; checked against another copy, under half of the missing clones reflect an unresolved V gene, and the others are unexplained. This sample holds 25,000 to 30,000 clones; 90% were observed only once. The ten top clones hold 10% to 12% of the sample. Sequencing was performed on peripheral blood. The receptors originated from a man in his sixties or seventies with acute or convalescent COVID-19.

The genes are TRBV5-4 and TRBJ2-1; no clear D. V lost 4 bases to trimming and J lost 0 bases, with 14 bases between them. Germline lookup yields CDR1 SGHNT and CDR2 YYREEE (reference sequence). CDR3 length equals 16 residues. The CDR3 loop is CASSPRYLSSYNEQFF. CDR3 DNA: TGTGCCAGCAGCCCTAGGTACCTGAGCTCCTACAATGAGCAGTTCTTC.

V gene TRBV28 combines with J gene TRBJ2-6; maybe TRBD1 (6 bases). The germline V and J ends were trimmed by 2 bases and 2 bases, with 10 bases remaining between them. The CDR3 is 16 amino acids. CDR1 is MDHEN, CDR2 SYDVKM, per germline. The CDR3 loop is CASSLPGVPGANVLTF. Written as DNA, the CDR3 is TGTGCCAGCAGTTTACCAGGGGTACCTGGGGCCAACGTCCTGACTTTC.

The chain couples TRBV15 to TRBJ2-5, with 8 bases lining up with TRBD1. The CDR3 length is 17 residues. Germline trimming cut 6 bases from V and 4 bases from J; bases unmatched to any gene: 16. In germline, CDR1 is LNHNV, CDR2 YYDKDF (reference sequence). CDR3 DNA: TGTGCCACCAGGGAATTTCAGGGGGCGGGTAGGGTAGAGACCCAGTACTTC. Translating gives CATREFQGAGRVETQYF.

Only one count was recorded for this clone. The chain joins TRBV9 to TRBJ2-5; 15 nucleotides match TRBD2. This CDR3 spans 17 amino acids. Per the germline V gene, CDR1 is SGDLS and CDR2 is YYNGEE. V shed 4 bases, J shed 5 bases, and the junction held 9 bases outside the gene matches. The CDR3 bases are TGTGCCAGCAGCCCCGGACTAGCGGGAGGGCCTGGGGAGACCCAGTACTTC. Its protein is CASSPGLAGGPGETQYF.

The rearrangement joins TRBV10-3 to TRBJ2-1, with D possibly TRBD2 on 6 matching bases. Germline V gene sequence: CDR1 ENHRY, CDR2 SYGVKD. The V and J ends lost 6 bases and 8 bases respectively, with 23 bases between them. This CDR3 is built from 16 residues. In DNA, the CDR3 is TGTGCCATCAGCATTCAACCGGGACTGGAATACGATGAGCAGTTCTTC. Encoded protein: CAISIQPGLEYDEQFF.

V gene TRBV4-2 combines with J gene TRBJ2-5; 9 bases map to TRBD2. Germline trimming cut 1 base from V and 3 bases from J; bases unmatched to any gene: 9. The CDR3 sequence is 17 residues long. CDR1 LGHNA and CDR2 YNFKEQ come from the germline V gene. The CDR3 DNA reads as TGTGCCAGCAGCCAAGTAAAAGCGGGAGGAGGAAAAGAGACCCAGTACTTC. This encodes CASSQVKAGGGKETQYF.

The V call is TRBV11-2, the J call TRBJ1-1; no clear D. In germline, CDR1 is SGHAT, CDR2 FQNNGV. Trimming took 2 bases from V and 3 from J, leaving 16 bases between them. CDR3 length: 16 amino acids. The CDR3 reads CASSLSTGSSDTEAFF. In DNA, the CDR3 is TGTGCCAGCAGCTTATCGACGGGGAGCAGTGACACTGAAGCTTTCTTT.

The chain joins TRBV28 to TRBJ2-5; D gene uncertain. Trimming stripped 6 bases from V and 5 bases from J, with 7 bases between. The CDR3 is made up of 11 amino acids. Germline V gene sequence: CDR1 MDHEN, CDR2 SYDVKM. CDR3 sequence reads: CASRKRETQYF. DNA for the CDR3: TGTGCCAGCAGAAAGAGGGAGACCCAGTACTTC.

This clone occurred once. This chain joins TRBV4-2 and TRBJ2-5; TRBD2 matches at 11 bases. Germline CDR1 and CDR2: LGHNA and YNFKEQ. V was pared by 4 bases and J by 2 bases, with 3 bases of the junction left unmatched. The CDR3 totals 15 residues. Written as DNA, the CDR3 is TGTGCCAGCAGCCCCGGGACTAGCGGTCAAGAGACCCAGTACTTC. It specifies CASSPGTSGQETQYF.

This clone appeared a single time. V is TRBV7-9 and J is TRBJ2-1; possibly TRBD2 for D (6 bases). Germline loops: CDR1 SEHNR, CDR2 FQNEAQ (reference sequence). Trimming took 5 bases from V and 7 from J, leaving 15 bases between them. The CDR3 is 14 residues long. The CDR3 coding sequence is TGTGCCAGCAGCACGACTAGGGAATTGAATGAGCAGTTCTTC. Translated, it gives CASSTTRELNEQFF.

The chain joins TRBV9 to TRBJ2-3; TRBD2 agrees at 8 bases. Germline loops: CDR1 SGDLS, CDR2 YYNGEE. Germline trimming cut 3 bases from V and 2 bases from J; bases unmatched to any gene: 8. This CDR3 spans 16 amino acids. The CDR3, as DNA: TGTGCCAGCAGCGGCGGGGGGCGCGGGTCCACAGATACGCAGTATTTT. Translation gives CASSGGGRGSTDTQYF.

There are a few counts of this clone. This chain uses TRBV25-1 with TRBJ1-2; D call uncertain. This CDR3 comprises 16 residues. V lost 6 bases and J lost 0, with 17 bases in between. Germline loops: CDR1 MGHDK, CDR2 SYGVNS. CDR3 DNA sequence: TGTGCCAGCAGAGAGGGAGGCCTACGGTCTAACTATGGCTACACCTTC. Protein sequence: CASREGGLRSNYGYTF.

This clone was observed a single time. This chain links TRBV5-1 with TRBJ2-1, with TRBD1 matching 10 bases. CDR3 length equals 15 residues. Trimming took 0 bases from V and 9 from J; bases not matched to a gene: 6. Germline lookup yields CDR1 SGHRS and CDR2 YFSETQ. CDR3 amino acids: CASSLGQGAAGEQFF. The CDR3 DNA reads TGCGCCAGCAGCTTGGGACAGGGGGCCGCCGGTGAGCAGTTCTTC.

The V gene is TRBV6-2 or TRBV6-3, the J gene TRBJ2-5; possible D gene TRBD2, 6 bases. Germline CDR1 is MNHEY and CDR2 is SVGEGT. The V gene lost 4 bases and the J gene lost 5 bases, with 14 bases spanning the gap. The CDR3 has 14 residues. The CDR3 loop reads CASSSIVGRETQYF. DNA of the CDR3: TGTGCCAGCAGTTCGATAGTGGGGAGGGAGACCCAGTACTTC.

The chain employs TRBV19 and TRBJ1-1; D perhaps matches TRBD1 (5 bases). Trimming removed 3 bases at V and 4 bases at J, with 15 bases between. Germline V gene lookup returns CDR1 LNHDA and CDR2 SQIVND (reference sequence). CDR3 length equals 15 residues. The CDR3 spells CASSIHVNGGTEAFF. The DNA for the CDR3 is TGTGCCAGTAGTATCCACGTAAACGGGGGCACTGAAGCTTTCTTT.

The CDR3 DNA is TGTGCCAGCAGCTTAGATCGGGGGGTTAACGAAAAACTGTTTTTT. It is translated as CASSLDRGVNEKLFF. The V call is TRBV7-2, the J call TRBJ1-4; tentative D call: TRBD1 (5 bases). The CDR3 consists of 15 residues. CDR1 and CDR2 (germline): SGHTA, FQGNSA. Between the trimmed V and J ends, which lost 1 base and 8 bases, there was a span of 14 bases.

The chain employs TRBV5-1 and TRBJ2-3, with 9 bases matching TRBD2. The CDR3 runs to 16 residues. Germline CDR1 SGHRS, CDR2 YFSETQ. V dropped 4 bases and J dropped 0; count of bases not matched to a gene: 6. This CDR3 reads CASSDRLADSTDTQYF. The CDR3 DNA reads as TGCGCCAGCAGCGACCGACTAGCGGATAGCACAGATACGCAGTATTTT.

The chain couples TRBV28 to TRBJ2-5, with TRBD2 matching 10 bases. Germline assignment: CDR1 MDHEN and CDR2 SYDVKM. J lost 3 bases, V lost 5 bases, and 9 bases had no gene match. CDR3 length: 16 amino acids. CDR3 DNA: TGTGCCAGCAGTCCCCCCTCAGGACTAGCGGAAGAGACCCAGTACTTC. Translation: CASSPPSGLAEETQYF. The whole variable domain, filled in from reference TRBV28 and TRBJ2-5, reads DVKVTQSSRYLVKRTGEKVFLECVQDMDHENMFWYRQDPGLGLRLIYFSYDVKMKEKGDIPEGYSVSREKKERFSLILESASTNQTSMYLCASSPPSGLAEETQYFGPGTRLLVL.

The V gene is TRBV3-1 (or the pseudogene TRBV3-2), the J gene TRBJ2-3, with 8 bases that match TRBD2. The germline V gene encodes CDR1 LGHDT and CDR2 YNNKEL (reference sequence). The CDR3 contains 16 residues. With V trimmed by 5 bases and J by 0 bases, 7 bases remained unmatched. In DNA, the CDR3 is TGTGCCAGCAGCTACCGAGCTAGCGGGAGCACAGATACGCAGTATTTT. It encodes CASSYRASGSTDTQYF.

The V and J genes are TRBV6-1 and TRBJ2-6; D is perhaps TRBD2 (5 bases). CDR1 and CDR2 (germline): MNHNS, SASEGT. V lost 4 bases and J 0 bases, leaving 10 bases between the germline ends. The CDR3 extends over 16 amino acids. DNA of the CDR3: TGTGCCAGCAGTGGCGGACTTTCCTCTGGGGCCAACGTCCTGACTTTC. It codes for CASSGGLSSGANVLTF.

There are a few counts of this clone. CDR3 sequence reads: CASSPGTGGGEQYF. CDR3 bases: TGTGCCAGCTCACCAGGGACAGGGGGCGGCGAGCAGTACTTC. This sequence joins TRBV18 and TRBJ2-7; 12 bases line up with TRBD1. Germline V gives CDR1 KGHSH, CDR2 LQKENI. V was pared by 2 bases and J by 6 bases, with 2 bases of the junction left unmatched. The CDR3 sequence is 14 residues long. Full variable domain (missing parts from reference TRBV18 and TRBJ2-7): NAGVMQNPRHLVRRRGQEARLRCSPMKGHSHVYWYRQLPEEGLKFMVYLQKENIIDESGMPKERFSAEFPKEGPSILRIQQVVRGDSAAYFCASSPGTGGGEQYFGPGTRLTVT.

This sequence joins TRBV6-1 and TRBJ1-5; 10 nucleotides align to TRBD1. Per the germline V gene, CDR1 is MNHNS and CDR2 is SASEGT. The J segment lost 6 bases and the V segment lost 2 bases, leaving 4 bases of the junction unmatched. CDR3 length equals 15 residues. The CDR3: CASSEMGQGPQPQHF. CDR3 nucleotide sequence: TGTGCCAGCAGTGAAATGGGACAGGGGCCTCAGCCCCAGCATTTT.

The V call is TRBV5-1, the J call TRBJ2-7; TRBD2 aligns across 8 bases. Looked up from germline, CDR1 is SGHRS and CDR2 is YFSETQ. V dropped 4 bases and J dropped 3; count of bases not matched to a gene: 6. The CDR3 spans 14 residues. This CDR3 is CASSRSGSNYEQYF. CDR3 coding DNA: TGCGCCAGCAGCCGGAGCGGGAGTAACTACGAGCAGTACTTC.

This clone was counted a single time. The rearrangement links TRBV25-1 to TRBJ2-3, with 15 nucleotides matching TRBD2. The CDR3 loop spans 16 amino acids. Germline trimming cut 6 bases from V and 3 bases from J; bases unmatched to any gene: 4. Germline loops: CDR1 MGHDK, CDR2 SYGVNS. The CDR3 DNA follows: TGTGCCAGCAGCTGGACTAGCGGGAGGGTAACAGATACGCAGTATTTT. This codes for CASSWTSGRVTDTQYF.

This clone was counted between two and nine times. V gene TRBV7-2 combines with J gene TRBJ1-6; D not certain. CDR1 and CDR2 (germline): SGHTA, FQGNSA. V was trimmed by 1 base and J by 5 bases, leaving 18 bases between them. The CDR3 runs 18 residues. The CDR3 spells CASSLEPPRALNNSPLHF. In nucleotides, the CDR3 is TGTGCCAGCAGCTTAGAGCCGCCGAGGGCGCTGAATAATTCACCCCTCCACTTT.